This TCR beta chain was profiled in a study of T-cell reconstitution after alpha-beta-depleted transplantation in children. This clonotype was counted only a few times. The CDR3 is 16 amino acids. V gave up 4 bases and J gave up 4 bases; unmatched junction bases: 12. The library targeted TCRbeta and was prepared with unique molecular identifiers. TCRdb processed the PCR reads anew with MiXCR; each CDR3 protein has one entry. The table includes 250,000 to 350,000 distinct CDR3 sequences, about 10% detected once. The chain is built from TRBV12-3 or TRBV12-4 and TRBJ1-2, with 7 nucleotides matching TRBD1. The sequence was collected from a human donor who donated a stem cell graft to a child with SCID. This material consisted of PBMCs from the stem cell graft donor, taken from the stem cell graft. In DNA, the CDR3 is TGTGCCAGCAGTTCCAGGGGGGATTACAGTGTCTATGGCTACACCTTC. Protein product: CASSSRGDYSVYGYTF.